These 17 T cell receptor beta chains originate from one sample sequenced in a study of T cell changes during pregnancy in multiple sclerosis. Method: immunoSEQ multiplex PCR; TCRdb's copy keeps in-frame clones and lacks some. The sample records roughly 42,000 clones, roughly 90% being singletons. Specimen: CD4+ T cells from peripheral blood mononuclear cells, collected in the second trimester of pregnancy. The receptor source for this set is a female donor with multiple sclerosis, enrolled in a pregnancy study.

The chain joins TRBV25-1 to TRBJ2-2; D is perhaps TRBD2 (6 bases). Trimming shortened V by 5 bases and J by 5 bases, and 9 bases separated the two germline ends. The CDR3 runs 13 residues. The germline V gene encodes CDR1 MGHDK and CDR2 SYGVNS. In nucleotides, the CDR3 is TGTGCCAGCAGTCGAGGAGGGACCGGGGAGCTGTTTTTT. This sequence encodes CASSRGGTGELFF.

This clone was recorded once. The CDR3 bases are TGTGCCAGAAGCAAGTACGACCTAGTCAGCTCCTACAATGAGCAGTTCTTC. This sequence encodes CARSKYDLVSSYNEQFF. The V and J genes are TRBV5-3 and TRBJ2-1; D is undetermined. TRBV5-3 is labeled an ORF, and its function is uncertain. V gave up 4 bases and J gave up 0 bases, with 17 bases separating them. The CDR3 is 17 residues long.

The CDR3 protein is CASSATGGTDTQYF. CDR3 in DNA: TGTGCCAGCTCAGCGACAGGGGGCACAGATACGCAGTATTTT. V is TRBV18 and J is TRBJ2-3, with TRBD1 matching over 8 bases. The V gene end was trimmed by 5 bases and the J gene end by 1 base; junction bases not matched to a gene: 2. The germline V gene has CDR1 KGHSH and CDR2 LQKENI. This CDR3 region has 14 residues.

The CDR3 DNA follows: TGTGCCAGCAGCCCCACCCTAGGGGCGGGAGGCTTCTCCTACAATGAGCAGTTCTTC. It codes for CASSPTLGAGGFSYNEQFF. V is TRBV11-2 and J is TRBJ2-1, with 8 positions matching TRBD2. The trim removed 5 bases at V and 0 bases at J, leaving 15 bases unmatched. CDR1 is SGHAT, CDR2 FQNNGV, per germline. This CDR3 is built from 19 residues.

This sequence joins TRBV18 and TRBJ1-3; D is ambiguous. Germline V gene lookup returns CDR1 KGHSH and CDR2 LQKENI. This CDR3 is built from 17 residues. Trimming cost V 2 bases and J 3 bases, with 17 bases left between them. The CDR3 coding sequence is TGTGCCAGCTCACCAAGGCCAGCCAACCAGCGTGGAAACACCATATATTTT. It yields the protein CASSPRPANQRGNTIYF.

The chain joins TRBV19 to TRBJ1-2, with 7 bases matching TRBD1. Germline V lookup: CDR1 LNHDA, CDR2 SQIVND (reference sequence). The CDR3 runs 13 residues. V shed 10 bases and J 1 base; nucleotides not matched to a gene: 6. The CDR3 spells CAISTGINYGYTF. The CDR3 nucleotides are TGTGCCATCTCGACAGGGATTAACTATGGCTACACCTTC.

Notes on this clone: One junction end disagrees with the germline gene, perhaps due to a read error. The V and J genes are TRBV7-9 and TRBJ2-7; 7 bases agree with TRBD2. CDR3 size: 15 residues. Germline V lookup: CDR1 SEHNR, CDR2 FQNEAQ (reference sequence). The CDR3 loop reads CASSLGGLVSDEQYF. The CDR3 bases are TGTGCCAGCAGCTTAGGAGGACTAGTCTCCGACGAGCAGTACTTC. The full variable domain, completed using reference TRBV7-9 and TRBJ2-7, is DTGVSQNPRHKITKRGQNVTFRCDPISEHNRLYWYRQTLGQGPEFLTYFQNEAQLEKSRLLSDRFSAERPKGSFSTLEIQRTEQGDSAMYLCASSLGGLVSDEQYFGPGTRLTVT.

The J gene is TRBJ1-1, the V gene TRBV7-8; TRBD1 might be the D (6 bases). The CDR3 totals 15 residues. Trimming removed 0 bases at V and 11 bases at J, with 19 bases between. Germline assignment: CDR1 SGHVS and CDR2 FQNEAQ. This CDR3 reads CASSLARGGFGKAFF. The CDR3 bases are TGTGCCAGCAGCTTAGCCAGAGGGGGATTTGGGAAGGCTTTCTTT.

The sample holds one count of this clone. The gene calls are TRBV5-1 and TRBJ2-5; D is ambiguous. The CDR3 extends over 15 amino acids. CDR1 is SGHRS, CDR2 YFSETQ, per germline. The ends were cut back, 0 bases at V and 4 bases at J, with 13 bases in the middle. Written as DNA, the CDR3 is TGCGCCAGCAGCTTGGAAGCCCCTATCGGAGAGACCCAGTACTTC. The encoded protein is CASSLEAPIGETQYF.

V and J are TRBV5-5 and TRBJ2-7, with TRBD2 identical over 9 bases. J was trimmed by 3 bases and V by 0 bases; bases with no gene match: 4. CDR1 SGHKS and CDR2 YYEKEE come from the germline V gene (reference sequence). The CDR3 has 15 amino acids. The CDR3 reads CASSLVASGIYEQYF. The DNA of the CDR3 is TGTGCCAGCAGCTTGGTGGCTAGCGGGATCTACGAGCAGTACTTC.

V is TRBV30 and J is TRBJ2-7, with 9 nucleotides matching TRBD2. The CDR3 has 14 amino acids. V lost 3 bases and J lost 0; bases outside the gene matches: 3. Germline CDR1 and CDR2: GTSNPN and SVGIG (reference sequence). The CDR3 loop is CAWRTSGSSYEQYF. In DNA, the CDR3 is TGTGCCTGGAGGACTAGCGGCTCCTCCTACGAGCAGTACTTC.

The chain recombines TRBV19 with TRBJ2-7, with a weak D call TRBD1 (6 bases). CDR1 and CDR2 (germline): LNHDA, SQIVND (reference sequence). CDR3 length: 12 residues. The V end lost 6 bases, the J end lost 4 bases, and 10 bases lay between the germline ends. The CDR3 DNA reads TGTGCCAGTAGCCCGGACAGATACGAGCAGTACTTC. Translating gives CASSPDRYEQYF.

The chain combines TRBV6-6 with TRBJ2-1; 8 nucleotides align to TRBD2. J lost 11 bases, V lost 5 bases, and 5 bases had no gene match. This CDR3 contains 12 residues. Germline V gene lookup returns CDR1 MNHNY and CDR2 SVGAGI (reference sequence). CDR3 sequence: CASSGTRIKQFF. In DNA, the CDR3 is TGTGCCAGCAGTGGGACTAGAATAAAGCAGTTCTTC.

This clone has more than one count but fewer than ten. V is TRBV2 and J is TRBJ1-1, with D uncertain. Trimming took 4 bases from V and 5 from J, leaving 11 bases between them. The CDR3 has 13 residues. Germline-derived CDR1 and CDR2 are SNHLY and FYNNEI. The CDR3 DNA follows: TGTGCCAGCAGTGGGGAGGCCCCTACTGAAGCTTTCTTT. It yields the protein CASSGEAPTEAFF.

This chain connects TRBV19 to TRBJ2-7; 7 bases are a match to TRBD2. The CDR3 contains 15 residues. Germline V gene sequence: CDR1 LNHDA, CDR2 SQIVND (reference sequence). V lost 6 bases, J lost 6 bases, and 14 bases stayed unmatched. CDR3 in amino acids: CASSFWLRELGEQYF. The CDR3 DNA reads TGTGCCAGTAGCTTTTGGTTGCGGGAGTTGGGCGAGCAGTACTTC.

This rearrangement joins TRBV18 to TRBJ2-1; D is unclear. The CDR3 has 15 amino acids. Per germline, CDR1 KGHSH and CDR2 LQKENI. V was trimmed by 3 bases and J by 3 bases, leaving 12 bases between them. CDR3 loop: CASSPPGPIYNEQFF. For the CDR3, the DNA is TGTGCCAGCTCACCCCCTGGGCCTATCTACAATGAGCAGTTCTTC.

The rearrangement links TRBV28 to TRBJ2-5, with TRBD2 identical over 7 bases. The V gene end was trimmed by 6 bases and the J gene end by 6 bases; junction bases not matched to a gene: 16. The CDR3 totals 16 residues. Germline CDR1 MDHEN, CDR2 SYDVKM. The CDR3 sequence is CASSSDRLAGRQTQYF. In DNA, the CDR3 is TGTGCCAGCAGCTCAGACAGACTAGCAGGGCGGCAGACCCAGTACTTC.